The source of this T cell receptor (beta chain) is a study of blood T cell repertoires in COVID-19. Overall study: Both acute and convalescent COVID-19 samples were obtained from the United States, Italy and Spain. Nucleic acid was either cDNA or gDNA, and it came from T cells, B-cell-depleted T cells, or PBMCs.

Profiled with immunoSEQ multiplex PCR; TCRdb holds only in-frame clones, not every one. The sample lists 13,000 to 15,000 clones, approximately 90% seen once, with around 5% in the top ten. The length of the CDR3 is 17 residues. V lost 0 bases to trimming and J lost 0 bases, with 11 bases between them. CDR1 is MGHRA and CDR2 is YSYEKL in the germline V gene. This sequence joins TRBV4-1 and TRBJ2-2; D is unresolved. The TCR originated in a human donor in a cohort sampled during active COVID-19. The sequenced sample was peripheral blood. The CDR3: CASSQEARFANTGELFF. The CDR3 region has the DNA TGCGCCAGCAGCCAAGAGGCCCGATTCGCGAACACCGGGGAGCTGTTTTTT.